This TCR beta chain was recovered during a study of blood T cell repertoires in COVID-19. Across the whole study: In each case, the material was cDNA or gDNA derived from T cells, B-cell-depleted T cells, or PBMCs.

In the original processing: Using reference gene primer amplification, nucleated cell counts were estimated. Only in-frame clones appear in the TCRdb table, and some are missing; sequencing was by immunoSEQ multiplex PCR. Clonal size and the V and J genes are those of that table, whereas D and trimming came from the DNA. The sample yields some 90,000 clones, 72% seen once. With V trimmed by 4 bases and J by 6 bases, 0 bases remained unmatched. Per the germline V gene, CDR1 is ENHRY and CDR2 is SYGVKD. The CDR3 has 12 residues. The chain uses TRBV10-3 and TRBJ1-2, with 9 bases that match TRBD1. The sequenced sample consisted of peripheral blood. The TCR sequence derives from a woman aged 55-70 years in a cohort sampled during active or convalescent COVID-19. The CDR3 spells CAISGTGDGYTF. DNA for the CDR3: TGTGCCATCAGTGGGACAGGGGATGGCTACACCTTC.